A selection of T cell receptor beta chains follows, all from one sample in a study of cytomegalovirus exposure and HLA in healthy donors. Method: immunoSEQ multiplex PCR; TCRdb's copy keeps in-frame clones and lacks some. The repertoire holds 100,000 to 150,000 clones, with 90% to 97% as singletons. Sequenced: PBMCs. These receptors were taken from a man aged 18-30 years in good health and CMV-seronegative. CDR3s include the opening cysteine and the closing phenylalanine or tryptophan. The order of the fields is J gene, V gene, clone size, D gene, CDR3 protein, CDR3 DNA. A D gene is named only where the DNA matches it firmly. Expanded clones are given a class, and other clones once, few, many or no size at all.

TRBJ1-1 TRBV5-1 . . CASSLGASTEAFF TGCGCCAGCAGCTTGGGGGCGAGTACTGAAGCTTTCTTT
TRBJ1-4 TRBV7-9 . TRBD1 CASSLVGWTGLNEKLFF TGTGCCAGCAGCTTAGTAGGGTGGACAGGGCTTAATGAAAAACTGTTTTTT
TRBJ2-3 TRBV5-1 . TRBD2 CASSLTSGRIDTQYF TGCGCCAGCAGCTTGACTAGCGGGAGAATAGATACGCAGTATTTT
TRBJ2-7 TRBV30 . TRBD1 CAWSVGTEGEQYF TGTGCCTGGAGTGTTGGGACAGAAGGCGAGCAGTACTTC
TRBJ2-7 TRBV10-3 . TRBD2 CAISEEMREVDEQYF TGTGCCATCAGTGAGGAGATGCGGGAGGTGGACGAGCAGTACTTC
TRBJ2-7 TRBV7-9 once . CASSFGRQYEQYF TGTGCCAGCAGCTTTGGCAGACAATACGAGCAGTACTTC
TRBJ1-5 TRBV27 . TRBD1 CASSLSTGGDQPQHF TGTGCCAGCAGTTTATCCACAGGGGGCGATCAGCCCCAGCATTTT
TRBJ1-1 TRBV7-9 . . CASEDSLDTEAFF TGTGCCAGCGAGGACAGCCTAGACACTGAAGCTTTCTTT
TRBJ2-7 TRBV6-6 . TRBD2 CASSPGLAGTYEQYF TGTGCCAGCAGCCCAGGGCTAGCGGGGACCTACGAGCAGTACTTC
TRBJ1-4 TRBV7-9 once TRBD1 CASSLGTGGQKLFF TGTGCCAGCAGCTTAGGGACAGGGGGCCAAAAACTGTTTTTT
TRBJ2-7 TRBV5-1 . TRBD1 CASSSTGGSYEQYF TGCGCCAGCAGTTCGACAGGGGGCTCCTACGAGCAGTACTTC
TRBJ1-1 TRBV5-4 . . CASSLAGLSMNTEAFF TGTGCCAGCAGCTTGGCGGGGTTGTCTATGAACACTGAAGCTTTCTTT
TRBJ1-4 TRBV28 . . CASSSWASNEKLFF TGTGCCAGCAGTTCTTGGGCGTCTAATGAAAAACTGTTTTTT
TRBJ2-5 TRBV30 . TRBD2 CALSSASGIETQYF TGTGCCTTATCTTCCGCTAGCGGGATAGAGACCCAGTACTTC
TRBJ2-5 TRBV30 . . CAWSWVSRETQYF TGTGCCTGGAGTTGGGTTTCCAGGGAGACCCAGTACTTC
TRBJ1-2 TRBV7-9 . . CASSLALSQGEDGYTF TGTGCCAGCAGCTTAGCGCTGAGCCAGGGTGAGGATGGCTACACCTTC
TRBJ2-3 TRBV7-2 . TRBD1 CASSSRDRGRGSDTQYF TGTGCCAGCAGCTCTCGTGACAGGGGGCGAGGGTCAGATACGCAGTATTTT
TRBJ2-5 TRBV28 . . CASSLRGTQETQYF TGTGCCAGCAGTTTGAGGGGGACCCAAGAGACCCAGTACTTC
TRBJ2-3 TRBV4-3 . . CASSQEFTSTDTQYF TGCGCCAGCAGCCAAGAATTTACTAGCACAGATACGCAGTATTTT
TRBJ2-1 TRBV30 few TRBD2 CAWTSGGPNEQFF TGTGCCTGGACTTCGGGAGGGCCGAATGAGCAGTTCTTC
TRBJ2-7 TRBV29-1 . TRBD2 CSVEERTSEYYEQYF TGCAGCGTTGAAGAGAGGACTAGCGAATACTACGAGCAGTACTTC
TRBJ2-5 TRBV5-1 once TRBD2 CASSLDLAEETQYF TGCGCCAGCAGCTTGGACCTAGCGGAAGAGACCCAGTACTTC
TRBJ2-5 TRBV5-1 . . CASSLNAEQETQYF TGCGCCAGCAGCTTGAACGCGGAACAAGAGACCCAGTACTTC
TRBJ2-2 TRBV7-3 few . CASSLPQGTYTGELFF TGTGCCAGCAGCTTGCCACAGGGGACTTACACCGGGGAGCTGTTTTTT
TRBJ1-2 TRBV12-5 . TRBD1 CASGGDRGFYGYTF TGTGCTAGTGGTGGGGACAGGGGGTTTTATGGCTACACCTTC
TRBJ1-1 TRBV6-1 . . CATPGGTEAFF TGTGCCACCCCGGGGGGCACTGAAGCTTTCTTT
TRBJ2-1 TRBV7-6 few TRBD2 CASSLVGSGRALNEQFF TGTGCCAGCAGCTTAGTCGGTAGCGGGAGGGCTTTGAATGAGCAGTTCTTC
TRBJ2-1 TRBV11-2 . TRBD2 CASRRTGTSGIHEQFF TGTGCCAGCAGACGGACCGGGACTAGCGGGATCCATGAGCAGTTCTTC
TRBJ2-2 TRBV18 . . CASSGTTNTGELFF TGTGCCAGCTCCGGGACAACGAACACCGGGGAGCTGTTTTTT
TRBJ2-2 TRBV18 . . CASSPQLGEAGELFF TGTGCCAGCTCACCACAGCTTGGAGAAGCCGGGGAGCTGTTTTTT
TRBJ1-4 TRBV7-2 . . CASSPDRSSEKLFF TGTGCCAGCAGCCCAGACAGGTCAAGTGAAAAACTGTTTTTT
TRBJ2-1 TRBV7-8 . . CASSSIAYNEQFF TGTGCCAGCAGCTCCATAGCCTACAATGAGCAGTTCTTC
TRBJ2-2 TRBV11-3 . . CASSLPGGATGELFF TGTGCCAGCAGCTTACCCGGAGGAGCCACCGGGGAGCTGTTTTTT
TRBJ2-7 TRBV4-1 once . CASSSSYEQYF TGCGCCAGCAGCTCTTCCTACGAGCAGTACTTC
TRBJ2-2 TRBV4-2 . TRBD2 CASSQDSGGNTGELFF TGTGCCAGCAGCCAAGACAGCGGGGGGAACACCGGGGAGCTGTTTTTT
TRBJ2-3 TRBV6-6 few TRBD2 CASRLAGGSGTDTQYF TGTGCCAGCAGACTAGCGGGAGGCTCCGGCACAGATACGCAGTATTTT
TRBJ2-7 TRBV4-3 . TRBD1 CASSQVGGQGTSYEQYF TGCGCCAGCAGCCAAGTCGGCGGACAGGGAACCTCCTACGAGCAGTACTTC
TRBJ2-7 TRBV15 . . CATSSLRERTYEQYF TGTGCCACCAGCAGCCTTAGGGAGCGAACCTACGAGCAGTACTTC
TRBJ2-7 TRBV27 . . CASSFIPPSESSYEQYF TGTGCCAGCAGTTTTATCCCCCCTAGCGAAAGCTCCTACGAGCAGTACTTC
TRBJ2-3 TRBV11-2 . . CASSSLGAKYF TGTGCCAGCAGCTCCTTGGGGGCGAAGTATTTT
TRBJ2-3 TRBV10-2 once . CASTRKITDTQYF TGCGCCAGCACGAGGAAAATAACAGATACGCAGTATTTT
TRBJ2-1 TRBV9 . TRBD1 CASSVPGTGLYNEQFF TGTGCCAGCAGCGTTCCCGGGACAGGGCTTTACAATGAGCAGTTCTTC
TRBJ2-2 TRBV6-1 . TRBD2 CASSDGLAGHNTGELFF TGTGCCAGCAGTGACGGACTAGCGGGACATAACACCGGGGAGCTGTTTTTT
TRBJ1-4 TRBV28 . . CASSFRFNEKLFF TGTGCCAGCAGTTTTAGATTTAATGAAAAACTGTTTTTT
TRBJ2-3 TRBV11-3 . TRBD2 CASSAYSGRAADTQYF TGTGCCAGCAGCGCCTACAGCGGGAGGGCGGCAGATACGCAGTATTTT
TRBJ1-3 TRBV5-1 . . CASSFGSAPGLDTIYF TGCGCCAGCAGCTTCGGATCGGCCCCGGGTTTGGACACCATATATTTT
TRBJ2-4 TRBV4-1 . TRBD1 CASSQLMGTGSIQYF TGCGCCAGCAGCCAATTGATGGGGACAGGAAGCATTCAGTACTTC
TRBJ2-3 TRBV19 . . CASSIEHPRNTQYF TGTGCCAGTAGTATTGAACACCCCCGCAACACGCAGTATTTT
TRBJ2-5 TRBV30 . TRBD1 CASGGLVAETQYF TGTGCCTCAGGGGGCTTAGTAGCGGAGACCCAGTACTTC
TRBJ2-2 TRBV28 . TRBD1 CASRLQGLNTGELFF TGTGCCAGCAGGTTACAGGGGTTGAACACCGGGGAGCTGTTTTTT
TRBJ2-7 TRBV19 . TRBD2 CASSISLAGVYEQYF TGTGCCAGTAGTATATCACTAGCGGGAGTGTACGAGCAGTACTTC
TRBJ2-7 TRBV11-2 . . CASSSHRGSEAYEQYF TGTGCCAGCAGCTCCCATCGCGGCAGCGAGGCCTACGAGCAGTACTTC
TRBJ2-5 TRBV5-1 . TRBD2 CASSSSGPRGETQYF TGCGCCAGCAGCTCTAGCGGCCCACGGGGGGAGACCCAGTACTTC
TRBJ2-5 TRBV7-6 once . CASSSLGRQETQYF TGTGCCAGCAGCTCCCTTGGCAGGCAAGAGACCCAGTACTTC
TRBJ2-2 TRBV4-1 . TRBD2 CASSYAGGRTGELFF TGCGCCAGCAGCTACGCGGGAGGGCGAACCGGGGAGCTGTTTTTT
TRBJ2-2 TRBV5-6 . . CASSFEQFANTGELFF TGTGCCAGCAGCTTTGAACAGTTCGCGAACACCGGGGAGCTGTTTTTT